The 3 T cell receptor beta chains below come from one sample, sequenced in a study of blood T cells in healthy people across ages. For the second PCR, which ran for about 6 to 11 cycles, a sample-barcoded 5' primer and a J-beta primer mix were used. MiXCR, applied by TCRdb to the 5' RACE reads, yields one record per CDR3 protein. The repertoire holds hundreds of thousands of distinct CDR3 sequences, more than 25% seen once, with approximately 15% in the top ten. Sequenced: blood. All receptors derive from an elderly woman in good health.

Note on this clonotype: The junction and the germline gene differ at one end; a read error may be behind it. The chain carries TRBV7-2 and TRBJ1-6; no reliable D call. The CDR3 runs 17 residues. CDR1 and CDR2 (germline): SGHTA, FQGNSA. DNA of the CDR3: TGTGCCAGCGGCTTAGGTTCGGCCAGGCAAAATAATCCACCCCTCCACTTT. Its translation: CASGLGSARQNNPPLHF.

This sequence joins TRBV18 and TRBJ2-1; 10 bases are a match to TRBD2. Judging by the DNA end, TRBJ2-7 fits better; the J call may be wrong. CDR1 KGHSH and CDR2 LQKENI come from the germline V gene. The CDR3 contains 16 residues. This CDR3 is CASSPLERGGYNEQYF. The CDR3 DNA is TGTGCCAGCTCACCTCTCGAGCGGGGGGGATACAATGAGCAGTACTTC.

The chain joins TRBV30 to TRBJ1-1; the D gene is possibly TRBD1 (5 bases). CDR1 is GTSNPN, CDR2 SVGIG, per germline (reference sequence). Trimming took off 0 bases at V and 2 bases at J, with 7 bases between the two ends. The CDR3 is 13 residues long. CDR3 nucleotide sequence: TGTGCCTGGAGTGTAGGGGTCAACACTGAAGCTTTCTTT. Protein sequence: CAWSVGVNTEAFF. The full variable domain, with the rest looked up from reference TRBV30 and TRBJ1-1, is SQTIHQWPATLVQPVGSPLSLECTVEGTSNPNLYWYRQAAGRGLQLLFYSVGIGQISSEVPQNLSASRPQDRQFILSSKKLLLSDSGFYLCAWSVGVNTEAFFGQGTRLTVV.